This T cell receptor (beta chain) was obtained from a study of T cells after yellow fever vaccination. J lost 4 bases, V lost 3 bases, and 7 bases had no gene match. From germline, CDR1 is MNHEY and CDR2 SMNVEV (reference sequence). CDR3 size: 15 residues. TCRdb called the 5' RACE reads again in MiXCR, with one record for every CDR3 protein. Found here are about 340,000 distinct CDR3 sequences, 12% of them singletons; the top ten hold 2.5% to 4%. V gene TRBV27 combines with J gene TRBJ2-7; 9 bases align to TRBD1. Source: CD4+ T cells sorted from PBMCs, taken 15 days after the yellow fever booster vaccination. This TCR came from a man younger than 35 who received the YFV17D yellow fever vaccine. The CDR3 sequence is CASSFATGGGYEQYF. The CDR3 nucleotides are TGTGCCAGCAGTTTCGCCACAGGGGGCGGGTACGAGCAGTACTTC.